Listed below are T cell receptor beta chains from one sample, sequenced in a study of T cells in localized non-small cell lung cancer. Profiled with immunoSEQ multiplex PCR; TCRdb holds only in-frame clones, not every one. Of under 30,000 clones listed, 80% to 90% are singletons. The sample in question was peripheral blood, obtained before any cancer treatment. The receptors come from a woman aged 40-70 years with stage I lung adenocarcinoma. CDR3s include the opening cysteine and the closing phenylalanine or tryptophan. A D gene is named only where the DNA matches it firmly. Expanded clones get a size class; other rows say once, few or many, or leave the size out.

v_call: TRBV6-1
d_call: .
j_call: TRBJ1-6
clone_size: .
cdr3_nt: TGTGCCAGCACCCCACCGGGAGGACGGGTCCACTTT
cdr3_aa: CASTPPGGRVHF

v_call: TRBV30
d_call: .
j_call: TRBJ2-1
clone_size: .
cdr3_nt: TGTGCCTGGACCCCCCGGCCACCTGTGCAGTTCTTC
cdr3_aa: CAWTPRPPVQFF

v_call: TRBV28
d_call: .
j_call: TRBJ2-3
clone_size: once
cdr3_nt: TGTGCCAGCTTCAAGTGGGGGAGCGGCACAGATACGCAGTATTTT
cdr3_aa: CASFKWGSGTDTQYF

v_call: TRBV15
d_call: .
j_call: TRBJ1-2
clone_size: .
cdr3_nt: TGTGCCACCAGCAGAGGAGCAGTTGACTATGGCTACACCTTC
cdr3_aa: CATSRGAVDYGYTF

v_call: TRBV28
d_call: .
j_call: TRBJ2-7
clone_size: .
cdr3_nt: TGTGCCAGCAGCCAACTACCCGGACAGATAAAATTCAACGAGCAGTACTTC
cdr3_aa: CASSQLPGQIKFNEQYF

v_call: TRBV6-6
d_call: .
j_call: TRBJ1-1
clone_size: .
cdr3_nt: TGTGCCAGCAGTTCCCCCCAGGGACAAGGATCCACTGAAGCTTTCTTT
cdr3_aa: CASSSPQGQGSTEAFF

v_call: TRBV28
d_call: .
j_call: TRBJ2-1
clone_size: .
cdr3_nt: TGTGCCAGCAGTTCTCAGGGGACCTACAATGAGCAGTTCTTC
cdr3_aa: CASSSQGTYNEQFF

v_call: TRBV18
d_call: TRBD1
j_call: TRBJ2-7
clone_size: .
cdr3_nt: TGTGCCAGCTCACCTGGGACAGGAGGGACTTACGAGCAGTACTTC
cdr3_aa: CASSPGTGGTYEQYF

v_call: TRBV30
d_call: .
j_call: TRBJ1-1
clone_size: .
cdr3_nt: TGTGCCTGGAGTAACACTGCCACTGAAGCTTTCTTT
cdr3_aa: CAWSNTATEAFF

v_call: TRBV19
d_call: TRBD2
j_call: TRBJ2-7
clone_size: .
cdr3_nt: TGTGCCAGTAGTTCCCGGACTAGCGGGAGTGTGGTAGAGCAGTACTTC
cdr3_aa: CASSSRTSGSVVEQYF